This TCR beta chain was obtained from a study of blood T cell repertoires in COVID-19. On the study more broadly: Spain, Italy and the United States supplied samples that represented acute and convalescent COVID-19.

Sequencing used immunoSEQ multiplex PCR; TCRdb keeps in-frame clones, though not all of them. The table shows around 200,000 clones, with about 85% occurring only once. The germline gives CDR1 SGDLS, CDR2 YYNGEE. Deletions cut 4 bases from V and 8 bases from J, with 24 bases between. This CDR3 is built from 16 residues. J is TRBJ1-2 and V is TRBV9; D possibly corresponds to TRBD1 (5 bases). The sequenced sample consisted of peripheral blood. The receptor's source is a woman aged 80 or over with acute or convalescent COVID-19. This CDR3 is CASSPQGRTLYGGYTF. In DNA form, the CDR3 reads TGTGCCAGCAGCCCCCAGGGCAGGACCCTTTATGGAGGCTACACCTTC.